These T cell receptor beta chains were read from a single sample in a study of cytomegalovirus exposure and HLA in healthy donors. Data came from immunoSEQ multiplex PCR; TCRdb stores just in-frame clones and leaves some out. The sample shows 90,000 to 150,000 clones, 70% to 75% of them seen only once. Sequencing input: PBMCs. The receptors were gathered from a middle-aged woman in good health and CMV-seronegative. CDR3s include the opening cysteine and the closing phenylalanine or tryptophan. The order of the fields is J gene, D gene, clone size, V gene, CDR3 DNA, CDR3 protein. D genes are given only for firm matches. The size entry is marked missing in some rows and otherwise reads once, few, many or a size class.

J: TRBJ2-7; D: .; size: once; V: TRBV2; DNA: TGTGCCAGCAGTAGGATGACAGGTGCGACCTACGAGCAGTACTTC; CDR3: CASSRMTGATYEQYF
J: TRBJ1-4; D: .; size: few; V: TRBV30; DNA: TGTGCCTCACTTGGTGACAATAATGAAAAACTGTTTTTT; CDR3: CASLGDNNEKLFF
J: TRBJ2-5; D: .; size: .; V: TRBV25-1; DNA: TGTGCCAGCAGTGACCGGGTCCAGACCCAGTACTTC; CDR3: CASSDRVQTQYF
J: TRBJ1-5; D: .; size: .; V: TRBV30; DNA: TGTGCCTGGAGCCCCATAGTTGACAGCCTTAGCAATCAGCCCCAGCATTTT; CDR3: CAWSPIVDSLSNQPQHF
J: TRBJ1-1; D: .; size: few; V: TRBV5-4; DNA: TGTGCCAGCAGCTTGGTGGGCAGGGTCACTGAAGCTTTCTTT; CDR3: CASSLVGRVTEAFF
J: TRBJ1-2; D: .; size: .; V: TRBV5-8; DNA: TGTGCCAGCAGCTTGGGAGGTTCCTATGGCTACACCTTC; CDR3: CASSLGGSYGYTF
J: TRBJ2-1; D: .; size: .; V: TRBV5-1; DNA: TGCGCCAGCAGCTTATTGTCAGGGGTCGTCAATGAGCAGTTCTTC; CDR3: CASSLLSGVVNEQFF
J: TRBJ2-1; D: .; size: once; V: TRBV7-2; DNA: TGTGCCAGCAGCTTTATAGCGGCTAAGACCCAGTTCTTC; CDR3: CASSFIAAKTQFF
J: TRBJ2-7; D: .; size: .; V: TRBV19; DNA: TGTGCCAGTAGCCCAGGGCCTAGGACAGTTACCTACGAGCAGTACTTC; CDR3: CASSPGPRTVTYEQYF
J: TRBJ2-5; D: TRBD2; size: .; V: TRBV4-2; DNA: TGTGCCAGCAGCCAAGATTTAGCGGGGGACTCGGACAGAACCCAGTACTTC; CDR3: CASSQDLAGDSDRTQYF
J: TRBJ1-5; D: TRBD1; size: .; V: TRBV6-1; DNA: TGTGCCAGCAGACAAACAGGGGGCAATCAGCCCCAGCATTTT; CDR3: CASRQTGGNQPQHF
J: TRBJ2-5; D: .; size: .; V: TRBV21-1; DNA: TGTGCCAGCAGGATCCGGGACACGAAGTACTTC; CDR3: CASRIRDTKYF
J: TRBJ2-4; D: TRBD1; size: .; V: TRBV7-2; DNA: TGTGCCAGCAGCTACAGGGGCCAAAACATTCAGTACTTC; CDR3: CASSYRGQNIQYF
J: TRBJ2-7; D: TRBD1; size: .; V: TRBV11-1; DNA: TGTGCCAGCAGCCAGGACAGGGGAGCCTACGAGCAGTACTTC; CDR3: CASSQDRGAYEQYF
J: TRBJ2-1; D: .; size: once; V: TRBV5-1; DNA: TGCGCCAGCAGCTTGTCCCAGGTAGGAGGCAATGAGCAGTTCTTC; CDR3: CASSLSQVGGNEQFF
J: TRBJ2-7; D: .; size: .; V: TRBV12-2; DNA: TGTGCAAGTTTTGACAGTCCCTCCTACGAGCAGTACTTC; CDR3: CASFDSPSYEQYF
J: TRBJ2-7; D: TRBD1; size: .; V: TRBV7-8; DNA: TGTGCCAGCAGTTTAGACAGGGCGGGCGAGCAGTACTTC; CDR3: CASSLDRAGEQYF
J: TRBJ2-2; D: TRBD1; size: .; V: TRBV7-3; DNA: TGTGCCAGCAGCGAAACGGGACAGCCCGTAGATCTCACCGGGGAGCTGTTTTTT; CDR3: CASSETGQPVDLTGELFF
J: TRBJ1-3; D: .; size: .; V: TRBV7-9; DNA: TGTGCCAGCAGCCCAGGACTGAGCTCTGGAAACACCATATATTTT; CDR3: CASSPGLSSGNTIYF
J: TRBJ2-3; D: TRBD2; size: .; V: TRBV2; DNA: TGTGCCAGCAACGGTCTAGCGGACCCTTCCGGAACGCAGTATTTT; CDR3: CASNGLADPSGTQYF
J: TRBJ2-7; D: TRBD2; size: few; V: TRBV4-1; DNA: TGCGCCAGCAGCCAAGATTGGGGGCCTAGCGGGGGGGTCCGCTACGAGCAGTACTTC; CDR3: CASSQDWGPSGGVRYEQYF
J: TRBJ2-1; D: TRBD2; size: .; V: TRBV4-3; DNA: TGCGCCAGCAGCCAAGTGACTAGCGGGGGGTCGGCTGAGCAGTTCTTC; CDR3: CASSQVTSGGSAEQFF
J: TRBJ2-1; D: TRBD2; size: .; V: TRBV18; DNA: TGTGCCAGCTCACCGCCGGGGGGGGAGAGCTACAATGAGCAGTTCTTC; CDR3: CASSPPGGESYNEQFF
J: TRBJ1-5; D: .; size: .; V: TRBV6-6; DNA: TGTGCCAGCAGTCGGGACATAGTTAGCAATCAGCCCCAGCATTTT; CDR3: CASSRDIVSNQPQHF
J: TRBJ2-7; D: TRBD2; size: few; V: TRBV4-1; DNA: TGCGCCAGCAGCCCGATACTAGCGGGAGAATACGAGCAGTACTTC; CDR3: CASSPILAGEYEQYF
J: TRBJ1-5; D: .; size: .; V: TRBV5-8; DNA: TGTGCCAGCAGCCCAACTAATAGCAATCAGCCCCAGCATTTT; CDR3: CASSPTNSNQPQHF
J: TRBJ2-5; D: TRBD1; size: .; V: TRBV4-1; DNA: TGCGCCAGCAGCCAAGCCGGACAGGGACAAGAGACCCAGTACTTC; CDR3: CASSQAGQGQETQYF
J: TRBJ2-7; D: TRBD1; size: .; V: TRBV5-4; DNA: TGTGCCAGCAGCTTGGGACAGGGGATATCCTACGAGCAGTACTTC; CDR3: CASSLGQGISYEQYF
J: TRBJ1-6; D: TRBD1; size: .; V: TRBV9; DNA: TGTGCCAGCAGAACAGGGGGCAATTCACCCCTCCACTTT; CDR3: CASRTGGNSPLHF
J: TRBJ1-4; D: TRBD1; size: .; V: TRBV9; DNA: TGTGCCAGCACCCCAGGGGGGCAGGAGAATGAAAAACTGTTTTTT; CDR3: CASTPGGQENEKLFF
J: TRBJ2-4; D: .; size: .; V: TRBV7-2; DNA: TGTGCCAGCAGCCCGGACAGTTACTTAGCCAAAAACATTCAGTACTTC; CDR3: CASSPDSYLAKNIQYF
J: TRBJ2-2; D: TRBD2; size: .; V: TRBV2; DNA: TGTGCCAGCACTGTTGGACTAGCCGGGGAGCTGTTTTTT; CDR3: CASTVGLAGELFF
J: TRBJ1-1; D: TRBD1; size: .; V: TRBV19; DNA: TGTGCCAGTAGTATGGGACAGATGAACACTGAAGCTTTCTTT; CDR3: CASSMGQMNTEAFF
J: TRBJ2-1; D: TRBD2; size: .; V: TRBV28; DNA: TGTGCCAGCAGTCCACCGGGACTAGCGGGGAACAATGAGCAGTTCTTC; CDR3: CASSPPGLAGNNEQFF
J: TRBJ1-1; D: .; size: .; V: TRBV25-1; DNA: TGTGCCAGCAGTGAATTGAAGAGGGCGGGGAACACTGAAGCTTTCTTT; CDR3: CASSELKRAGNTEAFF
J: TRBJ2-5; D: .; size: .; V: TRBV6-6; DNA: TGTGCCAGCAGTTATGGGGCAGGGCAAGAGACCCAGTACTTC; CDR3: CASSYGAGQETQYF
J: TRBJ2-3; D: TRBD2; size: .; V: TRBV7-3; DNA: TGTGCCAGCAGCTTATCCGCCCAGCGGGAGGCCCCCACAGATACGCAGTATTTT; CDR3: CASSLSAQREAPTDTQYF
J: TRBJ2-4; D: .; size: once; V: TRBV4-1; DNA: TGCGCCAGCAGCCCAAGCCGTACGGGTAAAAACATTCAGTACTTC; CDR3: CASSPSRTGKNIQYF
J: TRBJ2-5; D: .; size: .; V: TRBV11-3; DNA: TGTGCCAGCAGCTTAGGAGTGTCAGGCCAGGTGGAGACCCAGTACTTC; CDR3: CASSLGVSGQVETQYF
J: TRBJ2-7; D: TRBD2; size: once; V: TRBV5-1; DNA: TGCGCCAGCAGCTCCGGACTAGCTGGAAAGAACGAGCAGTACTTC; CDR3: CASSSGLAGKNEQYF
J: TRBJ2-7; D: TRBD2; size: few; V: TRBV5-1; DNA: TGCGCCAGCAGCTTTACGACTAGCGGCCTCTACGAGCAGTACTTC; CDR3: CASSFTTSGLYEQYF
J: TRBJ2-1; D: .; size: .; V: TRBV5-4; DNA: TGTGCCAGCAGCTTGGCGAGGGCGCGAGGGCCAGGCAATGAGCAGTTCTTC; CDR3: CASSLARARGPGNEQFF